This T cell receptor beta chain was found in a study of beta chain features in type 1 diabetes. The study, taken as a whole, reports: Relative to healthy donors, patients appeared to have naive, central memory and Treg TCRB repertoires that were more similar. Shorter templates might be favored by PCR, and equally so in patients and in controls.

Using CD45RO/CCR7/CD25/CD127/CD95/CD27, CD4+ naive, central memory, regulatory and stem cell-like memory cells were sorted. Purities over 98% were achieved in all sorted populations. All of the isolated RNA was reverse transcribed, so expressed TCRB transcripts were sequenced. Some clones are missing from TCRdb's copy, which holds only in-frame ones; the method was immunoSEQ multiplex PCR. Of 600,000 to 650,000 clones listed, roughly a sixth are singletons. This clone was counted between two and nine times. Its antigen is still unknown. CDR1 is SQVTM, CDR2 ANQGSEA, per germline. V lost 8 bases to trimming and J lost 3 bases, with 13 bases between them. The CDR3 is 12 residues long.

The chain links TRBV29-1 to TRBJ1-2; possibly TRBD1 for D (5 bases). Sample: naive CD4+ T cells from blood. The clonotype was recovered from a man younger than 35 in good health. For the CDR3, the DNA is TGCAGCCTGCGGCAGGGAGACTATGGCTACACCTTC. Amino acids: CSLRQGDYGYTF.